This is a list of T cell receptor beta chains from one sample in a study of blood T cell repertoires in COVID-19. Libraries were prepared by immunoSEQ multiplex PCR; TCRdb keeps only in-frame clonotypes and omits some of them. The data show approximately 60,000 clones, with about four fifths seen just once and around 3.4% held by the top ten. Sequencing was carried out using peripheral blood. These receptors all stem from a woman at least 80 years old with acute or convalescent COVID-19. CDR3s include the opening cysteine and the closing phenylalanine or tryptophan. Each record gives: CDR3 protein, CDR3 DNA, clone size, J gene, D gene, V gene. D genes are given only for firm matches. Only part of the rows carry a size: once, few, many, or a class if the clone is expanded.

cdr3_aa: CASSLDAHSPNEQYF; cdr3_nt: TGTGCCAGCAGCTTAGATGCGCACTCCCCCAACGAGCAGTACTTC; clone_size: once; j_call: TRBJ2-7; d_call: .; v_call: TRBV7-2
cdr3_aa: CAISDPPLGGETQYF; cdr3_nt: TGTGCCATCAGTGACCCACCTCTGGGGGGGGAGACCCAGTACTTC; clone_size: few; j_call: TRBJ2-5; d_call: TRBD2; v_call: TRBV10-3
cdr3_aa: CASSRDRVAYEQYF; cdr3_nt: TGTGCCAGCAGTCGGGACAGGGTGGCCTACGAGCAGTACTTC; clone_size: few; j_call: TRBJ2-7; d_call: TRBD1; v_call: TRBV27
cdr3_aa: CASSFGGARYEQYF; cdr3_nt: TGTGCCAGCAGTTTCGGGGGGGCCAGGTACGAGCAGTACTTC; clone_size: .; j_call: TRBJ2-7; d_call: TRBD2; v_call: TRBV28
cdr3_aa: CASSLGDRARNTIYF; cdr3_nt: TGTGCCAGCAGTCTAGGGGACAGGGCCCGGAACACCATATATTTT; clone_size: once; j_call: TRBJ1-3; d_call: TRBD1; v_call: TRBV6-6
cdr3_aa: CAWSRLAGGELFF; cdr3_nt: TGTGCCTGGAGTCGCCTAGCGGGAGGGGAGCTGTTTTTT; clone_size: .; j_call: TRBJ2-2; d_call: TRBD2; v_call: TRBV30
cdr3_aa: CASSLGTSSVIYEQFF; cdr3_nt: TGCGCCAGCAGCTTGGGGACTAGTTCGGTTATCTATGAGCAGTTCTTC; clone_size: .; j_call: TRBJ2-1; d_call: TRBD2; v_call: TRBV5-1
cdr3_aa: CATCDPTSAVDEQYF; cdr3_nt: TGTGCCACGTGTGACCCGACATCGGCAGTAGACGAGCAGTACTTC; clone_size: .; j_call: TRBJ2-7; d_call: .; v_call: TRBV28
cdr3_aa: CASSQDPIRAEEQYF; cdr3_nt: TGTGCCAGCAGCCAAGATCCCATCAGGGCCGAAGAGCAGTACTTC; clone_size: once; j_call: TRBJ2-7; d_call: .; v_call: TRBV4-2
cdr3_aa: CASRPPGQPQHF; cdr3_nt: TGTGCCAGTAGACCGCCAGGTCAGCCCCAGCATTTT; clone_size: .; j_call: TRBJ1-5; d_call: .; v_call: TRBV19
cdr3_aa: CASRSGKTDTQYF; cdr3_nt: TGCGCCAGCAGGAGCGGGAAGACAGATACGCAGTATTTT; clone_size: .; j_call: TRBJ2-3; d_call: TRBD2; v_call: TRBV10-2
cdr3_aa: CASQRESTDTQYF; cdr3_nt: TGTGCCAGTCAGCGGGAGAGCACAGATACGCAGTATTTT; clone_size: .; j_call: TRBJ2-3; d_call: TRBD2; v_call: TRBV2
cdr3_aa: CSASTRVENQPQHF; cdr3_nt: TGCAGTGCTAGTACCAGGGTTGAAAATCAGCCCCAGCATTTT; clone_size: once; j_call: TRBJ1-5; d_call: .; v_call: TRBV20-1
cdr3_aa: CASSLVLRYYEQYF; cdr3_nt: TGTGCCAGCAGCTTAGTTCTAAGATACTACGAGCAGTACTTC; clone_size: .; j_call: TRBJ2-7; d_call: .; v_call: TRBV7-2
cdr3_aa: CASSVEGRGPQETQYF; cdr3_nt: TGTGCCAGCAGCGTAGAAGGGAGGGGCCCTCAAGAGACCCAGTACTTC; clone_size: once; j_call: TRBJ2-5; d_call: TRBD2; v_call: TRBV9
cdr3_aa: CASSWDFNSYNEQFF; cdr3_nt: TGTGCCAGCAGCTGGGACTTCAACTCCTACAATGAGCAGTTCTTC; clone_size: .; j_call: TRBJ2-1; d_call: .; v_call: TRBV5-6
cdr3_aa: CASSLGGYSGNTIYF; cdr3_nt: TGTGCCAGCTCCCTGGGGGGTTACTCTGGAAACACCATATATTTT; clone_size: once; j_call: TRBJ1-3; d_call: .; v_call: TRBV6-5
cdr3_aa: CASSPERVLSYEQYF; cdr3_nt: TGCGCCAGCAGCCCTGAGCGGGTCCTATCCTACGAGCAGTACTTC; clone_size: .; j_call: TRBJ2-7; d_call: .; v_call: TRBV4-1
cdr3_aa: CASSQVGQLEAFF; cdr3_nt: TGCGCCAGCAGCCAAGTGGGACAGCTTGAAGCTTTCTTT; clone_size: .; j_call: TRBJ1-1; d_call: TRBD1; v_call: TRBV4-1
cdr3_aa: CASSFGLAGGLGEQFF; cdr3_nt: TGTGCCAGTAGTTTCGGACTAGCGGGGGGGTTAGGTGAGCAGTTCTTC; clone_size: .; j_call: TRBJ2-1; d_call: TRBD2; v_call: TRBV19
cdr3_aa: CASSKTGWRPQHF; cdr3_nt: TGTGCCAGCAGTAAGACAGGGTGGCGGCCCCAGCATTTT; clone_size: .; j_call: TRBJ1-5; d_call: TRBD1; v_call: TRBV12-3/TRBV12-4
cdr3_aa: CASSLVVLTGSNGYTF; cdr3_nt: TGCGCCAGCAGCTTGGTAGTGTTGACAGGGAGTAATGGCTACACCTTC; clone_size: .; j_call: TRBJ1-2; d_call: TRBD1; v_call: TRBV5-1
cdr3_aa: CATSSHGGSEAFF; cdr3_nt: TGTGCCACCAGCAGCCACGGGGGTTCTGAAGCTTTCTTT; clone_size: .; j_call: TRBJ1-1; d_call: .; v_call: TRBV15
cdr3_aa: CASSLFLSRIAKNIQYF; cdr3_nt: TGTGCCAGCAGTTTATTCCTATCACGCATAGCCAAAAACATTCAGTACTTC; clone_size: .; j_call: TRBJ2-4; d_call: .; v_call: TRBV28
cdr3_aa: CASSPRSGVISEQFF; cdr3_nt: TGTGCCAGCTCACCACGATCCGGAGTAATCAGTGAGCAGTTCTTC; clone_size: .; j_call: TRBJ2-1; d_call: .; v_call: TRBV18
cdr3_aa: CASSPSGMRTDTQYF; cdr3_nt: TGTGCCAGCAGTCCAAGCGGGATGCGCACAGATACGCAGTATTTT; clone_size: .; j_call: TRBJ2-3; d_call: TRBD2; v_call: TRBV9
cdr3_aa: CASRLTGDYGYTF; cdr3_nt: TGTGCCAGCAGGTTGACAGGGGACTATGGCTACACCTTC; clone_size: .; j_call: TRBJ1-2; d_call: TRBD1; v_call: TRBV28
cdr3_aa: CASSFDRTGELFF; cdr3_nt: TGCGCCAGCAGCTTCGACAGGACCGGGGAGCTGTTTTTT; clone_size: .; j_call: TRBJ2-2; d_call: .; v_call: TRBV5-1
cdr3_aa: CASRRSGANTGELFF; cdr3_nt: TGTGCCAGCCGCAGGAGCGGGGCGAACACCGGGGAGCTGTTTTTT; clone_size: .; j_call: TRBJ2-2; d_call: TRBD2; v_call: TRBV2
cdr3_aa: CASSMDWTSGGGQETQYF; cdr3_nt: TGTGCCAGTAGTATGGACTGGACTAGCGGGGGGGGTCAAGAGACCCAGTACTTC; clone_size: .; j_call: TRBJ2-5; d_call: TRBD2; v_call: TRBV19
cdr3_aa: CASSVVGTGIGDTQYF; cdr3_nt: TGTGCCAGCAGCGTAGTTGGGACAGGGATAGGAGATACGCAGTATTTT; clone_size: once; j_call: TRBJ2-3; d_call: TRBD1; v_call: TRBV9
cdr3_aa: CASSIRGPYEQYF; cdr3_nt: TGTGCCAGTAGTATCAGGGGTCCCTACGAGCAGTACTTC; clone_size: few; j_call: TRBJ2-7; d_call: .; v_call: TRBV19
cdr3_aa: CASSFGGTGMGGNTIYF; cdr3_nt: TGTGCCAGCAGTTTCGGTGGTACAGGGATGGGAGGAAACACCATATATTTT; clone_size: .; j_call: TRBJ1-3; d_call: .; v_call: TRBV28
cdr3_aa: CASSITGQGDHYGYTF; cdr3_nt: TGTGCCAGCAGCATCACAGGACAGGGGGATCACTATGGCTACACCTTC; clone_size: .; j_call: TRBJ1-2; d_call: TRBD1; v_call: TRBV9
cdr3_aa: CASSDWGRGNTIYF; cdr3_nt: TGTGCCAGCAGTGATTGGGGGAGGGGAAACACCATATATTTT; clone_size: .; j_call: TRBJ1-3; d_call: .; v_call: TRBV2
cdr3_aa: CASSSPGEGPGELFF; cdr3_nt: TGCGCCAGCAGCTCCCCAGGGGAAGGACCCGGGGAGCTGTTTTTT; clone_size: .; j_call: TRBJ2-2; d_call: .; v_call: TRBV5-1
cdr3_aa: CAVSTGGGRSNQPQHF; cdr3_nt: TGTGCCGTTAGCACTGGGGGGGGTCGGAGCAATCAGCCCCAGCATTTT; clone_size: .; j_call: TRBJ1-5; d_call: .; v_call: TRBV10-3
cdr3_aa: CAWSVLAGAIYEQYF; cdr3_nt: TGTGCCTGGAGTGTACTAGCGGGAGCTATCTACGAGCAGTACTTC; clone_size: .; j_call: TRBJ2-7; d_call: TRBD2; v_call: TRBV30
cdr3_aa: CASSPLGGTNEKLFF; cdr3_nt: TGTGCCAGCAGTCCTTTGGGGGGGACTAATGAAAAACTGTTTTTT; clone_size: .; j_call: TRBJ1-4; d_call: .; v_call: TRBV6-5
cdr3_aa: CASRGREVNTEAFF; cdr3_nt: TGCGCCAGCAGGGGCCGCGAAGTGAACACTGAAGCTTTCTTT; clone_size: .; j_call: TRBJ1-1; d_call: .; v_call: TRBV5-1
cdr3_aa: CAWSVPTGAGNTIYF; cdr3_nt: TGTGCCTGGAGTGTTCCCACAGGGGCCGGAAACACCATATATTTT; clone_size: few; j_call: TRBJ1-3; d_call: TRBD1; v_call: TRBV30
cdr3_aa: CASALQSSAYEQYF; cdr3_nt: TGTGCCAGCGCCCTCCAAAGTTCAGCCTACGAGCAGTACTTC; clone_size: .; j_call: TRBJ2-7; d_call: .; v_call: TRBV7-2